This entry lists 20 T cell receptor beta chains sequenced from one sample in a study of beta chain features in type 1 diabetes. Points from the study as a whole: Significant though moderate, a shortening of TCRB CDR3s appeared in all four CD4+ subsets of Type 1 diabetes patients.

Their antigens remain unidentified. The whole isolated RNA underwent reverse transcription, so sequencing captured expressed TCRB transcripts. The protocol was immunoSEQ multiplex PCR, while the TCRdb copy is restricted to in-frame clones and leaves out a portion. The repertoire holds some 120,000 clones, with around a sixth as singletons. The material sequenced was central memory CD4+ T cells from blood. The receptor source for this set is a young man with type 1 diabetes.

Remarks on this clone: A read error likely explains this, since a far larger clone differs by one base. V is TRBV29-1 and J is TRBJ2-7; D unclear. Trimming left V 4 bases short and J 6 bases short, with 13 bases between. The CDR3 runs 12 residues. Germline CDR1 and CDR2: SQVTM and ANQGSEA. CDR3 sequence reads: CSVGTNTCEQYF. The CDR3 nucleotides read TGCAGCGTTGGTACAAATACCTGCGAGCAGTACTTC.

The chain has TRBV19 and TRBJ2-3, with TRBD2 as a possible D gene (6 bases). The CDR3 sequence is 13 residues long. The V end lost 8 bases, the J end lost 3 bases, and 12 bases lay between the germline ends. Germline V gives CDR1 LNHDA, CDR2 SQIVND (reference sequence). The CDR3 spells CASSHAGTDTQYF. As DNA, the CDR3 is TGTGCCAGTTCCCACGCGGGAACAGATACGCAGTATTTT.

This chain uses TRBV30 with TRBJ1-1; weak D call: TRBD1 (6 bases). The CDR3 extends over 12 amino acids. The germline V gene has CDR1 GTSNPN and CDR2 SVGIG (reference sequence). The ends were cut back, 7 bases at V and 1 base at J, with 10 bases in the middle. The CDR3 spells CASQGTNTEAFF. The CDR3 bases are TGTGCCTCACAGGGCACGAACACTGAAGCTTTCTTT.

DNA of the CDR3: TGTGCCAGCAGTGAATCAGGGATTACGCAGTATTTT. Translated, it gives CASSESGITQYF. The chain carries TRBV6-5 and TRBJ2-3, with D possibly TRBD1 on 5 matching bases. CDR3 length equals 12 residues. Per germline, CDR1 MNHEY and CDR2 SVGAGI. V dropped 5 bases and J dropped 8 bases, with 11 bases sitting between them.

The CDR3 coding sequence is TGTGCCAGCAGCCCCCGTTTCAGGGATGGGGGAGAAAAACTGTTTTTT. Amino acid sequence: CASSPRFRDGGEKLFF. The chain joins TRBV5-6 to TRBJ1-4; a possible D gene is TRBD1 (5 bases). Germline V gene sequence: CDR1 SGHDT, CDR2 YYEEEE. The CDR3 has 16 residues. V lost 4 bases and J 8 bases, leaving 21 bases between the germline ends.

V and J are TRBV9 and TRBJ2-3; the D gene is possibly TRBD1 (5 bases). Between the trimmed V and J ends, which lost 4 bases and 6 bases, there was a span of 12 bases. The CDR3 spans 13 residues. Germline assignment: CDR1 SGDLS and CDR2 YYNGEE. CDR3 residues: CASSSGRGDTQYF. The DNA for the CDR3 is TGTGCCAGCAGCTCCGGAAGGGGTGATACGCAGTATTTT. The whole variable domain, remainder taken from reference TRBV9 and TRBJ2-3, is DSGVTQTPKHLITATGQRVTLRCSPRSGDLSVYWYQQSLDQGLQFLIQYYNGEERAKGNILERFSAQQFPDLHSELNLSSLELGDSALYFCASSSGRGDTQYFGPGTRLTVL.

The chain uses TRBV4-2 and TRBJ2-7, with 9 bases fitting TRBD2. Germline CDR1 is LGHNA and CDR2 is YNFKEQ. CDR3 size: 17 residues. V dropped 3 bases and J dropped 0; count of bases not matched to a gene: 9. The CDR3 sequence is CASSHHMTSGSSYEQYF. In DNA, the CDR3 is TGTGCCAGCAGCCACCATATGACTAGCGGTAGCTCCTACGAGCAGTACTTC.

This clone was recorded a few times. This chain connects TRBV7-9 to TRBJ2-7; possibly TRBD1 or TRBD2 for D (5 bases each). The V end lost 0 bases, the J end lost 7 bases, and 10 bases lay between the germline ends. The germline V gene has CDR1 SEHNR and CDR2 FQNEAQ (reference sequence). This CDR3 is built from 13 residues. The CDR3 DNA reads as TGTGCCAGCAGCTTAGCGAATGGGGGAGAGCAGTACTTC. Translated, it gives CASSLANGGEQYF.

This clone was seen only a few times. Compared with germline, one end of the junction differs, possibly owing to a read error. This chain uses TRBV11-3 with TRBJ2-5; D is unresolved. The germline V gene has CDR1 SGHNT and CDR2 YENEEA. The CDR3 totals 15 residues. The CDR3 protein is CASSPPVWDQGTQYF. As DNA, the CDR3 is TGTGCCAGCAGCCCCCCTGTCTGGGATCAAGGGACCCAGTACTTC.

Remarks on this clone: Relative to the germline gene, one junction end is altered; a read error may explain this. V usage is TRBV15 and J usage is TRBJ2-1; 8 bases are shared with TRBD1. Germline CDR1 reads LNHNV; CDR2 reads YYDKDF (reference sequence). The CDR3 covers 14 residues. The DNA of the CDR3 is TGTGCGACCAAGACAGGGGAGCTCTACAATGAGCAGTTCTTC. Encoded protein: CATKTGELYNEQFF.

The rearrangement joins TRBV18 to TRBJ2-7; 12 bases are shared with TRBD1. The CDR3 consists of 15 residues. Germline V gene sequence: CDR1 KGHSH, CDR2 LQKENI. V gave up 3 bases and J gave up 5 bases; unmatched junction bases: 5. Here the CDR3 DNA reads TGTGCCAGCTCACCCACCGGGACAGGGGGCCACGAGCAGTACTTC. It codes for CASSPTGTGGHEQYF.

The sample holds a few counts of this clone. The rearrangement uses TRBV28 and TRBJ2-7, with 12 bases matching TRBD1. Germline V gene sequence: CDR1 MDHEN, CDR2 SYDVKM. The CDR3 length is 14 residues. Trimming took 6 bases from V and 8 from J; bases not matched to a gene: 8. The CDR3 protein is CASSLGTGGVQQYF. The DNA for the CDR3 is TGTGCCAGCAGCCTAGGGACAGGGGGCGTACAGCAGTACTTC.

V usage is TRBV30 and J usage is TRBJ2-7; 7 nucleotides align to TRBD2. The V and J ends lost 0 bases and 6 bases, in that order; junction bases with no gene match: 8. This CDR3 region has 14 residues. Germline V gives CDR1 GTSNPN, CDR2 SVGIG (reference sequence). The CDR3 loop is CAWSVYGGGSEQYF. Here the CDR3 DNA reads TGTGCCTGGAGTGTATATGGGGGAGGGAGCGAGCAGTACTTC.

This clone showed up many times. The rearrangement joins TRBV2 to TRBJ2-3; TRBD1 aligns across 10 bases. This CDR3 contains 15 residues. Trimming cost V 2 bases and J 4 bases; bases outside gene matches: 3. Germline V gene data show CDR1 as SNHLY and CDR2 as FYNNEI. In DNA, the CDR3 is TGTGCCAGCAGTGAATACGGACAGGGGGCAGATACGCAGTATTTT. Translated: CASSEYGQGADTQYF.

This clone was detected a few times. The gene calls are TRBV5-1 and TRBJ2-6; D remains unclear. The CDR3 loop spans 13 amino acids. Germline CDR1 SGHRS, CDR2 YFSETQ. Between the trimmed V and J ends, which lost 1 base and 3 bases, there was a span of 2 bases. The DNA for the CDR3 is TGCGCCAGCAGCTTGTTTGGGGCCAACGTCCTGACTTTC. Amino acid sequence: CASSLFGANVLTF.

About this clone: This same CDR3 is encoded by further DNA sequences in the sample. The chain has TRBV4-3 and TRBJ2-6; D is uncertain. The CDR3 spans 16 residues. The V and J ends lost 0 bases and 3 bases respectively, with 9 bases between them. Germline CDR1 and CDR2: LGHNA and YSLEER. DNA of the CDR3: TGCGCCAGCAGCCAAGAGAGAGGTTATGGGGCCAACGTCCTGACTTTC. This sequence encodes CASSQERGYGANVLTF.

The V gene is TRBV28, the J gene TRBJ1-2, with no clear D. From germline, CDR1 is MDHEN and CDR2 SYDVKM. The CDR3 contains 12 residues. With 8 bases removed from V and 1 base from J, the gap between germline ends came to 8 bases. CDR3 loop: CASAGINYGYTF. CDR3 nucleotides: TGTGCCAGCGCAGGAATTAACTATGGCTACACCTTC.

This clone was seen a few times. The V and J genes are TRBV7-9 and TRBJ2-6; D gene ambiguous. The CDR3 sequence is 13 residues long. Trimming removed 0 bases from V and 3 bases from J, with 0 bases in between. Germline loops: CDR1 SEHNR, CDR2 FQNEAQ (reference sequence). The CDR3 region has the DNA TGTGCCAGCAGCTTAGCTGGGGCCAACGTCCTGACTTTC. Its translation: CASSLAGANVLTF.

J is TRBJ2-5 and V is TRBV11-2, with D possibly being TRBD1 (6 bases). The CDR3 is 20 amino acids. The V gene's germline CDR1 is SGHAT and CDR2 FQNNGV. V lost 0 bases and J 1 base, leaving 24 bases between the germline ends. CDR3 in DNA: TGTGCCAGCAGCTTAGATCGGGTCAGTGGTCCCCAGGGGACCCAAGAGACCCAGTACTTC. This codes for CASSLDRVSGPQGTQETQYF. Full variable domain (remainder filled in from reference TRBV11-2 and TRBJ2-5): EAGVAQSPRYKIIEKRQSVAFWCNPISGHATLYWYQQILGQGPKLLIQFQNNGVVDDSQLPKDRFSAERLKGVDSTLKIQPAKLEDSAVYLCASSLDRVSGPQGTQETQYFGPGTRLLVL.

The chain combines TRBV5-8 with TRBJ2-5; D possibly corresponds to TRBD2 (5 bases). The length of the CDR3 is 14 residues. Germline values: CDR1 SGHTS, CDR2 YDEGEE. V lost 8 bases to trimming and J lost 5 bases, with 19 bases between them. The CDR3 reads CASPDSVSRETQYF. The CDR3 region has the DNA TGTGCCAGTCCGGACTCTGTTTCTAGGGAGACCCAGTACTTC.